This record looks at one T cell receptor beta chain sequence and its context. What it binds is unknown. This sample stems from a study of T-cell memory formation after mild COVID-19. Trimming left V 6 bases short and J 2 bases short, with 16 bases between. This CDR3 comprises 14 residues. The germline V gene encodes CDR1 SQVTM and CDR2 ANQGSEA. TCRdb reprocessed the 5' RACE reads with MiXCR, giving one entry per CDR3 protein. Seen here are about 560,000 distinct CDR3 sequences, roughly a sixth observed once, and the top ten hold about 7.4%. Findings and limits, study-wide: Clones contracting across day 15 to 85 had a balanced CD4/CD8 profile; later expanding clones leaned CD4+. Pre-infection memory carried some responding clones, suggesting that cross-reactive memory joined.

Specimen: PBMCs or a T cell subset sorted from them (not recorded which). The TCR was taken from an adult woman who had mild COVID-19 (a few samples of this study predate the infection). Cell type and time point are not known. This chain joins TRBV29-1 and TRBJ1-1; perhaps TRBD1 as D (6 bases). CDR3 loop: CSVASGHRNTEAFF. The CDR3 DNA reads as TGCAGCGTCGCATCGGGACACCGAAACACTGAAGCTTTCTTT.